Listed below are T cell receptor beta chains from one sample, sequenced in a study of blood T cells in healthy people across ages. MiXCR, applied by TCRdb to the 5' RACE reads, yields one record per CDR3 protein. Seen here are approximately 730,000 distinct CDR3 sequences, roughly 47% observed once, and the top ten hold about 20%. The sample taken for sequencing was blood. Every receptor here comes from a woman aged 60-75 years in good health. Each CDR3 is given with its conserved first and last residue. Fields, in order: CDR3 protein, CDR3 DNA, D gene, J gene, clone size, V gene. D genes are given only for firm matches. Some rows mark clone size as missing; the rest say once, few, many or name a class of expanded clone.

CDR3: CASSPSGLAGDTDTQYF; DNA: TGTGCCAGTAGTCCGTCTGGACTAGCGGGAGATACAGATACGCAGTATTTT; D: TRBD2; J: TRBJ2-3; size: few; V: TRBV19
CDR3: CASRPGGPRTDTQYF; DNA: TGCGCCAGCAGGCCGGGGGGCCCGAGGACAGATACGCAGTATTTT; D: -; J: TRBJ2-3; size: -; V: TRBV5-1
CDR3: CASSLVVAGGPRDGEQFF; DNA: TGTGCCAGCAGCTTAGTTGTAGCGGGAGGGCCAAGGGATGGCGAGCAGTTCTTC; D: TRBD2; J: TRBJ2-1; size: -; V: TRBV7-2
CDR3: CASSYASAQETQYF; DNA: TGTGCCAGCAGTTACGCGTCAGCCCAAGAGACCCAGTACTTC; D: -; J: TRBJ2-5; size: few; V: TRBV6-2/TRBV6-3
CDR3: CASSQRAGYNSPLHF; DNA: TGTGCCAGCAGCCAAAGGGCGGGGTATAATTCACCCCTCCACTTT; D: -; J: TRBJ1-6; size: few; V: TRBV4-2
CDR3: CSARAQRDLHNQPQHF; DNA: TGCAGTGCTAGGGCCCAGAGAGACTTGCACAATCAGCCCCAGCATTTT; D: -; J: TRBJ1-5; size: -; V: TRBV20-1
CDR3: CASSSALTGTYGYTF; DNA: TGTGCCAGCAGCTCCGCCTTGACAGGCACCTATGGCTACACCTTC; D: -; J: TRBJ1-2; size: -; V: TRBV5-5
CDR3: CASSLGAGATVLTF; DNA: TGTGCCAGCAGTCTCGGGGCTGGGGCCACCGTCCTGACTTTC; D: -; J: TRBJ2-6; size: -; V: TRBV28
CDR3: CASSAAADGRSNEQYF; DNA: TGTGCCAGCAGCGCAGCGGCGGACGGGAGAAGTAATGAGCAGTACTTC; D: -; J: TRBJ2-5; size: once; V: TRBV7-2
CDR3: CSARAPSGGAWGDTQYF; DNA: TGCAGTGCTAGGGCCCCCAGCGGGGGGGCCTGGGGAGATACGCAGTATTTT; D: TRBD2; J: TRBJ2-3; size: -; V: TRBV20-1
CDR3: CASSPLTGTMQETQYF; DNA: TGTGCCAGCTCACCACTAACAGGGACGATGCAAGAGACCCAGTACTTC; D: -; J: TRBJ2-5; size: -; V: TRBV18
CDR3: CSARVLGREPYEQYF; DNA: TGCAGTGCTAGGGTCTTGGGCAGGGAGCCCTACGAGCAGTACTTC; D: -; J: TRBJ2-7; size: -; V: TRBV20-1
CDR3: CASSQSWRGSTDTQYF; DNA: TGTGCCAGCAGCCAATCCTGGCGGGGCAGCACAGATACGCAGTATTTT; D: -; J: TRBJ2-3; size: -; V: TRBV4-2
CDR3: CASSPGTAAENWSYEQYF; DNA: TGTGCCAGCTCGCCCGGGACAGCGGCCGAAAATTGGTCCTACGAGCAGTACTTC; D: TRBD1; J: TRBJ2-7; size: few; V: TRBV18
CDR3: CASSIQNQETQYF; DNA: TGTGCCAGCAGCATACAGAACCAAGAGACCCAGTACTTC; D: -; J: TRBJ2-5; size: few; V: TRBV7-6
CDR3: CASSSTGGLTQYF; DNA: TGTGCCAGCAGTTCTACAGGGGGCCTCACGCAGTATTTT; D: TRBD1; J: TRBJ2-3; size: few; V: TRBV6-5
CDR3: CASSEPGLGADTQYF; DNA: TGTGCCAGCAGCGAGCCGGGTCTCGGGGCAGATACGCAGTATTTT; D: -; J: TRBJ2-3; size: few; V: TRBV7-9
CDR3: CASSLDGTAETQYF; DNA: TGTGCCAGCAGCTTAGACGGGACGGCAGAGACCCAGTACTTC; D: -; J: TRBJ2-5; size: -; V: TRBV7-2
CDR3: CSATRDRDYGYTF; DNA: TGCAGCGCAACCCGGGACAGGGACTATGGCTACACCTTC; D: TRBD1; J: TRBJ1-2; size: -; V: TRBV29-1
CDR3: CSASPPALEQYF; DNA: TGCAGTGCTAGTCCCCCAGCACTTGAGCAGTACTTC; D: -; J: TRBJ2-5; size: -; V: TRBV20-1
CDR3: CASSLDPSSREQYF; DNA: TGTGCCAGCAGCTTAGACCCATCCTCTCGAGAGCAGTACTTC; D: -; J: TRBJ2-5; size: -; V: TRBV7-6
CDR3: CASSFTFNEQYF; DNA: TGTGCCAGCAGCTTCACGTTCAATGAGCAGTACTTC; D: -; J: TRBJ2-7; size: -; V: TRBV7-2
CDR3: CASSPPDSRGSYTF; DNA: TGTGCCAGCTCACCACCCGACTCTAGGGGAAGCTACACCTTC; D: -; J: TRBJ1-2; size: few; V: TRBV18
CDR3: CASSLETGHQPQHF; DNA: TGTGCCAGCAGTTTAGAGACAGGGCATCAGCCCCAGCATTTT; D: TRBD1; J: TRBJ1-5; size: few; V: TRBV12-3/TRBV12-4
CDR3: CASSPLAGSPSAQYF; DNA: TGTGCCAGCTCACCACTAGCGGGAAGCCCCAGTGCGCAGTATTTT; D: TRBD2; J: TRBJ2-3; size: -; V: TRBV18
CDR3: CASSQDFPGTGGRVTQYF; DNA: TGTGCCAGCAGCCAAGACTTCCCCGGGACAGGGGGTCGAGTTACGCAGTATTTT; D: TRBD1; J: TRBJ2-3; size: -; V: TRBV4-2
CDR3: CASSGTSGSIGELFF; DNA: TGTGCCAGCAGCGGGACTAGCGGGAGTATCGGGGAGCTGTTTTTT; D: TRBD2; J: TRBJ2-2; size: -; V: TRBV9
CDR3: CASSHRGASGTVDTQYF; DNA: TGTGCCAGCAGCCATCGTGGCGCTAGCGGGACCGTGGATACGCAGTATTTT; D: TRBD2; J: TRBJ2-3; size: -; V: TRBV7-3
CDR3: CANGFLGRYDEQYF; DNA: TGTGCCAACGGCTTCCTCGGGAGATACGACGAGCAGTACTTC; D: -; J: TRBJ2-7; size: many; V: TRBV6-2/TRBV6-3
CDR3: CASSVGDIYEKLFF; DNA: TGTGCCAGCAGCGTAGGCGACATCTATGAAAAACTGTTTTTT; D: -; J: TRBJ1-4; size: -; V: TRBV9
CDR3: CASSVDGSGGAYNEQFF; DNA: TGTGCCAGCAGCGTAGACGGTAGCGGGGGGGCTTACAATGAGCAGTTCTTC; D: TRBD2; J: TRBJ2-1; size: -; V: TRBV9
CDR3: CASSLAQGQGHGYTF; DNA: TGTGCCAGCAGCTTGGCACAGGGCCAGGGACACGGCTACACCTTC; D: -; J: TRBJ1-2; size: -; V: TRBV5-6
CDR3: CTSSLSTNQETQYF; DNA: TGTACCAGCAGCTTATCGACAAACCAAGAGACCCAGTACTTC; D: -; J: TRBJ2-5; size: -; V: TRBV7-9
CDR3: CASRFTPGSTGELFF; DNA: TGTGCCAGCAGGTTTACCCCGGGGAGCACCGGGGAGCTGTTTTTT; D: -; J: TRBJ2-2; size: -; V: TRBV27
CDR3: CRARRQGGVSEQYF; DNA: TGCCGTGCTAGAAGGCAGGGAGGGGTCTCCGAGCAGTACTTC; D: TRBD2; J: TRBJ2-7; size: -; V: TRBV20-1
CDR3: CSASRGGAGDTQYF; DNA: TGCAGTGCTAGTAGAGGGGGGGCTGGAGATACGCAGTATTTT; D: -; J: TRBJ2-3; size: -; V: TRBV20-1
CDR3: CASSILTGSTDTQYF; DNA: TGTGCCAGCAGCATCCTTACAGGTAGCACAGATACGCAGTATTTT; D: -; J: TRBJ2-3; size: many; V: TRBV11-2
CDR3: CASSYISEQYF; DNA: TGTGCCAGCAGTTACATTTCCGAGCAGTACTTC; D: -; J: TRBJ2-7; size: -; V: TRBV6-2/TRBV6-3
CDR3: CASSYSQGLHTQYF; DNA: TGTGCCAGCAGTTACTCCCAGGGCCTCCATACGCAGTATTTT; D: -; J: TRBJ2-3; size: -; V: TRBV6-5
CDR3: CASDRGASNQPQHF; DNA: TGTGCCAGCGATCGGGGCGCTAGCAATCAGCCCCAGCATTTT; D: -; J: TRBJ1-5; size: few; V: TRBV6-2/TRBV6-3
CDR3: CASSFEGRETGELFF; DNA: TGTGCCAGCAGCTTCGAGGGACGAGAGACCGGGGAGCTGTTTTTT; D: -; J: TRBJ2-2; size: -; V: TRBV11-2
CDR3: CASSLWTSGPWGNEQFF; DNA: TGTGCCAGCAGCTTATGGACTAGCGGCCCCTGGGGCAATGAGCAGTTCTTC; D: TRBD2; J: TRBJ2-1; size: few; V: TRBV7-9
CDR3: CASSFDSGATNEKLFF; DNA: TGTGCCAGCAGTTTTGATTCAGGGGCAACTAATGAAAAACTGTTTTTT; D: -; J: TRBJ1-4; size: few; V: TRBV28
CDR3: CSVRDWTAQETQYF; DNA: TGCAGCGTACGAGATTGGACGGCGCAAGAGACCCAGTACTTC; D: -; J: TRBJ2-5; size: -; V: TRBV29-1
CDR3: CSFWDRGLSETQYF; DNA: TGCAGCTTTTGGGACAGGGGGCTTTCGGAGACCCAGTACTTC; D: TRBD1; J: TRBJ2-5; size: -; V: TRBV29-1
CDR3: CASRRLKGSTDTQYF; DNA: TGTGCCAGCCGACGGCTTAAAGGTAGCACAGATACGCAGTATTTT; D: -; J: TRBJ2-3; size: -; V: TRBV6-2/TRBV6-3
CDR3: CSVEPGGGRSETQYF; DNA: TGCAGCGTTGAGCCCGGCGGAGGGCGGAGCGAGACCCAGTACTTC; D: -; J: TRBJ2-5; size: few; V: TRBV29-1
CDR3: CASSLAGMVGETQYF; DNA: TGCGCCAGCAGCTTGGCGGGAATGGTGGGGGAGACCCAGTACTTC; D: -; J: TRBJ2-5; size: -; V: TRBV5-1
CDR3: CASSLEGQGSGYTF; DNA: TGTGCCAGCAGTTTAGAAGGACAGGGCAGTGGCTACACCTTC; D: TRBD1; J: TRBJ1-2; size: many; V: TRBV12-3/TRBV12-4
CDR3: CASSLGYRANQETQYF; DNA: TGTGCCAGCAGTTTAGGTTACAGGGCAAATCAAGAGACCCAGTACTTC; D: -; J: TRBJ2-5; size: few; V: TRBV27
CDR3: CASSTGLAKTQYF; DNA: TGTGCCAGCAGTACCGGACTAGCAAAGACCCAGTACTTC; D: TRBD2; J: TRBJ2-5; size: -; V: TRBV6-5
CDR3: CASSEGIGTGVYEQYF; DNA: TGCGCCAGCAGTGAAGGGATCGGGACAGGAGTCTACGAGCAGTACTTC; D: TRBD1; J: TRBJ2-7; size: many; V: TRBV10-1
CDR3: CASSWSTPALDTQYF; DNA: TGCGCCAGCAGCTGGAGCACACCGGCGTTAGATACGCAGTATTTT; D: -; J: TRBJ2-3; size: -; V: TRBV5-1
CDR3: CASSPTPGTSGYEQYF; DNA: TGTGCCAGCAGTCCCACCCCAGGGACTAGCGGCTACGAGCAGTACTTC; D: TRBD2; J: TRBJ2-7; size: few; V: TRBV27
CDR3: CASSLGLAGVGSYNEQFF; DNA: TGCGCCAGCAGCCTTGGACTAGCGGGAGTTGGCTCCTACAATGAGCAGTTCTTC; D: TRBD2; J: TRBJ2-1; size: -; V: TRBV4-3